Given below is one T cell receptor beta chain in context. The data stem from a study of response to subunit inactivated influenza vaccine. Via MiXCR, TCRdb re-called the RT-PCR reads, giving one row per CDR3 protein. The sample carries more than 450,000 distinct CDR3 sequences, approximately 10% recorded once. CDR3 size: 12 residues. CDR1 SEHNR and CDR2 FQNEAQ come from the germline V gene (reference sequence). V lost 5 bases and J lost 2, with 6 bases in between. The same data also went into a second study, on T cells expressing NK-cell markers. From that report: 5'RACE template switching with UMIs generated TCR beta cDNA. The use of an anti-gamma-delta TCR antibody, which was added in several experiments, restricted sorting to T cells expressing alpha-beta TCR. Top CD8+ clonotypes included the dominant CD3+CD56+NKG2C+ clonotypes in five to seven donors. The study left the HCMV specificity of expanded NKG2C+ T cell clones unresolved.

The receptor was isolated from a man aged 50 or older who received an inactivated influenza vaccine. The V gene is TRBV7-9, the J gene TRBJ2-5, with D hard to call. Sample: PBMCs from blood, taken on the day of vaccination. The CDR3 reads CASSNMQETQYF. For the CDR3, the DNA is TGTGCCAGCAGCAACATGCAAGAGACCCAGTACTTC.